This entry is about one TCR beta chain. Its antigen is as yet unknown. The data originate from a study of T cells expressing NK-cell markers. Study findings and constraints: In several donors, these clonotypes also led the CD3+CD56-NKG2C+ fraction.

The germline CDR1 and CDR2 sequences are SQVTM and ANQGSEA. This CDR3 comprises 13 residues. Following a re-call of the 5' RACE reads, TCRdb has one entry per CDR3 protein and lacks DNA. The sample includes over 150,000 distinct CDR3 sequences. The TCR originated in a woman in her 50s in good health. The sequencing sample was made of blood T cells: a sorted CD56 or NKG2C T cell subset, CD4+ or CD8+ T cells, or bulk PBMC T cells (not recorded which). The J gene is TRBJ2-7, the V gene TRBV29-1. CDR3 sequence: CSVGGYSSYEQYF.